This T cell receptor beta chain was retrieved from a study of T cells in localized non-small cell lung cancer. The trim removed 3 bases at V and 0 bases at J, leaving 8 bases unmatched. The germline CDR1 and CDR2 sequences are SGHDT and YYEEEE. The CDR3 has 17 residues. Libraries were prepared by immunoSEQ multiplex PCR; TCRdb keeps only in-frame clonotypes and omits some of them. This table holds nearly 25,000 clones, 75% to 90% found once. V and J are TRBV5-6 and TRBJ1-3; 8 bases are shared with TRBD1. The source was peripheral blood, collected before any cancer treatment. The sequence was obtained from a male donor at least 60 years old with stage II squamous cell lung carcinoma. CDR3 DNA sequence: TGTGCCAGCAGCTGGGGACCCACAGGGGGCTCTGGAAACACCATATATTTT. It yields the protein CASSWGPTGGSGNTIYF.